This T cell receptor beta chain was profiled in a study of T cells after posttransplantation cyclophosphamide. General study results and limits: Donor-recipient repertoire similarity was low at 1-2 months, rising over year one. TRB clonality was highly associated with recipient CMV seropositivity and reactivation. Blood and skin or GI T cell repertoires showed limited TRB overlap.

Busulfan-fludarabine conditioning, marrow transplant, and cyclophosphamide on days +3 and +4 were administered. Profiled with immunoSEQ multiplex PCR; TCRdb holds only in-frame clones, not every one. The sample includes about 4,800 clones, around 72% seen only once; the top ten take under 20%. The table lists this clone with a count of one. Its antigen is not identified. The clonotype was recovered from a male patient in his sixties or seventies who received an allogeneic stem cell transplant from an unrelated donor, was CMV-positive, and had acute GVHD only. A subset of T cells may come from the graft donor. Sequences were derived from PBMCs, sampled 362 days after allogeneic stem cell transplant with posttransplant cyclophosphamide.

The CDR3 nucleotides are TGCGCCAGCAGCTTGGCCGTCGGGACAGGGGTCGCCGCTACTGAAGCTTTCTTT. The encoded protein is CASSLAVGTGVAATEAFF. The V call is TRBV5-1, the J call TRBJ1-1; 10 nucleotides line up with TRBD1. Germline CDR1 reads SGHRS; CDR2 reads YFSETQ. V shed 0 bases, J shed 5 bases, and the junction held 13 bases outside the gene matches. The CDR3 loop spans 18 amino acids.